Below, one T cell receptor beta chain is given with its context. The antigen is unknown. These data come from a study of T cell repertoires in cytomegalovirus infection. Study-wide results and caveats: There were carriers of CMV plus the relevant HLA, and cumulative public TCR beta family frequency identified them.

Each CDR3 protein gets one entry after TCRdb re-called the reads with MiXCR. The sample comprises 300,000 to 400,000 distinct CDR3 sequences, approximately 9.5% of which are singletons, and 4.3% rests with the top ten. The CDR3 extends over 15 amino acids. Per the germline V gene, CDR1 is ENHRY and CDR2 is SYGVKD. Between the trimmed V and J ends, which lost 0 bases and 7 bases, there was a span of 10 bases. Sequenced input: PBMCs. The clonotype was recovered from a human donor in good health (CMV status not recorded). Some clones in this sample may be carry-over from other donors' samples. The chain joins TRBV10-3 to TRBJ1-6, with TRBD1 as a possible D gene (5 bases). CDR3 residues: CAISESQGSNSPLHF. In DNA form, the CDR3 reads TGTGCCATCAGTGAGTCTCAGGGCAGCAATTCACCCCTCCACTTT.